The T cell receptor (beta chain) under discussion was sequenced for a study of blood T cell repertoires in COVID-19. Across the whole study: Specimens from acute and convalescent COVID-19 originated in the United States, Italy and Spain.

In its sample, this clone was seen once. The length of the CDR3 is 15 residues. V was clipped by 0 bases and J by 2 bases, with 9 bases between them. In germline, CDR1 is SGDLS, CDR2 YYNGEE. In the authors' methods: Amplification from reference gene primers served as the basis for estimated nucleated cell counts. The repertoire was sequenced with immunoSEQ multiplex PCR; TCRdb's copy has only in-frame clones and lacks some. D and trimming were read from the DNA, whereas the V and J calls and clone size are those reported in that table. The sample contains about 270,000 clones, roughly 91% of which appear only once.

The sample was PBMCs or T cells enriched from blood (not recorded which). The V call is TRBV9, the J call TRBJ1-3; a possible D gene is TRBD1 (5 bases). This receptor was identified in a woman between 40 and 55 years old with acute COVID-19. The CDR3 region is CASSVARGPGNTIYF. In DNA form, the CDR3 reads TGTGCCAGCAGCGTAGCAAGGGGCCCTGGAAACACCATATATTTT.